This T cell receptor (beta chain) was captured in a study of shared clonotypes between healthy human individuals. Whole-study results and caveats: Around 5% of naive CD4 clonotypes were common to a handful of donors.

Replicate PCRs from sorted subsets contained about 200 ng DNA, which is roughly 30,000 T cell genomes. Measured with immunoSEQ multiplex PCR; TCRdb has only the in-frame clones, and not every one. The sample shows under 850,000 clones, approximately 72% of them seen only once. Within Nashville, Tennessee resided all donors, each a Caucasian adult. Subsets obtained from CD4+ cells comprised CD45RA+ naive and CD45RA-negative memory cells. Comment on this clone: The antigen is undetermined.

The material sequenced was memory CD4+ T cells sorted from blood. Noted subset: CD45RA-negative fraction. This clonotype was obtained from a woman younger than 45 in good health.

CDR3 in DNA: TGTGCCAGCAGCTTGCTACAGGGACCAGATACGCAGTATTTT. Protein product: CASSLLQGPDTQYF. The V call is TRBV5-4, the J call TRBJ2-3; TRBD1 is a possible D gene (6 bases). This CDR3 contains 14 residues. Germline values: CDR1 SGHNT, CDR2 YYREEE (reference sequence). V was cut by 1 base and J by 4 bases, with 10 bases left in between.